This T cell receptor beta chain was sequenced during a study of regulatory T cells in long-lasting Graves disease. About the study: Graves' patients with a new diagnosis had received antithyroid drugs under 3 months. Findings and caveats of the study: Compared with new cases, persistent Graves' patients showed reduced TCR diversity.

With 8 bases removed from V and 6 bases from J, the gap between germline ends came to 20 bases. In germline, CDR1 is SGHTA, CDR2 FQGNSA. This CDR3 has 15 residues. This clonotype was detected only a few times. Its target is unknown. Arm-PCR of CDR3 regions with iRepertoire HTBI primers generated TCR beta libraries. TCRdb redid the calling of the multiplex PCR reads with MiXCR, one entry per CDR3 protein. This table holds about 540,000 distinct CDR3 sequences, about 14% found once. The time point is: newly diagnosed GD, antithyroid drugs for less than 3 months. RNA from PBMCs was the source of the TCR library. These data were also filed under a second study, of T cells in Graves' hyperthyroidism and ophthalmopathy. That paper states: Exclusion of a patient resulted from uncontrolled infection, other autoimmune disease, pregnancy or lactation. Carried out on the TCR CDR3, a first-round RT-PCR used the HTBI primer set.

Source: peripheral blood mononuclear cells (PBMCs), taken at new diagnosis, from a patient treated with antithyroid drugs. The chain joins TRBV7-2 to TRBJ2-1; D may match TRBD1 or TRBD2 (6 bases each). The source of this sequence is a man aged 25-45 years with Graves disease. The DNA of the CDR3 is TGTGCCAGCGGCGGAAGGGGGGTAATTGGCAATGAGCAGTTCTTC. It codes for CASGGRGVIGNEQFF.